This T cell receptor beta chain was captured in a study of T cells in localized non-small cell lung cancer. Profiled with immunoSEQ multiplex PCR; TCRdb holds only in-frame clones, not every one. Among over a thousand clones, around 21% were seen once, and the ten largest hold roughly an eighth. This clone was observed a few times. The target antigen is unknown. Study-wide results and caveats: Adjacent lung held a median approximately 50 of the top 100 tumor clones. T cell clonality was highest in uninvolved adjacent lung, above tumor. Longer overall survival associated with higher blood T cell density; shorter survival with higher adjacent-lung clonality.

Adjacent lung was taken at least 2 cm from the tumor margin, free of atypia. This CDR3 has 15 amino acids. V was shortened by 0 bases and J by 0 bases, with 5 bases between the two germline ends. The V gene's germline CDR1 is SGHNT and CDR2 YENEEA. The receptor was isolated from a man aged 35 to 69 with stage II lung adenocarcinoma. V and J are TRBV11-3 and TRBJ1-4, with TRBD1 as a possible D gene (5 bases). Sample: normal lung tissue next to the tumor, taken before any cancer treatment. In DNA form, the CDR3 reads TGTGCCAGCAGCTTAGAAGGGGCAACTAATGAAAAACTGTTTTTT. It encodes CASSLEGATNEKLFF.